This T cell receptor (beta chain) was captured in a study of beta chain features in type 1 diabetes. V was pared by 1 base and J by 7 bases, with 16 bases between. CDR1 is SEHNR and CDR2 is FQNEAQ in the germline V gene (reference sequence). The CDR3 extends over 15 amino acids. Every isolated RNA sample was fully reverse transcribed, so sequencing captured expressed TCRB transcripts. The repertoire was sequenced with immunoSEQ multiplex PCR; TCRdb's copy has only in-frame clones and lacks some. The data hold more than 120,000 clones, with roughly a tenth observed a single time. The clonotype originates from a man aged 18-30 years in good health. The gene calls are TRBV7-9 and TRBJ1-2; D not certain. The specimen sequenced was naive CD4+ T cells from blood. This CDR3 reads CASSLGRENFGGYTF. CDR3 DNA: TGTGCCAGCAGCTTAGGGCGGGAAAATTTCGGTGGCTACACCTTC.